This T cell receptor beta chain was recovered during a study of OX40 agonist ivuxolimab in advanced cancers. Study-wide context: Among those treated, three patients had partial responses, one with hepatocellular carcinoma and two with cutaneous melanoma. Overall study results and limits: Clonal expansion from baseline to week 6 occurred in both CD4+ and CD8+ T cells. Some of the lowest clonal expansion was seen in partial responders at 0.1-3.0 mg/kg.

About this clone itself: What it binds is unknown.

This CDR3 has 14 amino acids. Trimming at V came to 1 base and at J to 6 bases, leaving 2 bases not matched to a gene. Germline CDR1 reads MNHNS; CDR2 reads SASEGT. Clones were sequenced by immunoSEQ multiplex PCR, and TCRdb holds only the in-frame ones, with some missing. There are tens of thousands of clones in the sample; about 90% occur only once, and under 0.35% lies in the top ten. The sequence was collected from an adult with an advanced solid tumor such as melanoma, head and neck, liver or kidney cancer. The gene calls are TRBV6-1 and TRBJ1-5, with 8 positions matching TRBD1. The source was CD4+ or CD8+ T cells sorted from blood, collected in a trial of the OX40 agonist ivuxolimab. The CDR3 region has the DNA TGTGCCAGCAGTGAAGACAGGGGGATTCAGCCCCAGCATTTT. Translation: CASSEDRGIQPQHF.